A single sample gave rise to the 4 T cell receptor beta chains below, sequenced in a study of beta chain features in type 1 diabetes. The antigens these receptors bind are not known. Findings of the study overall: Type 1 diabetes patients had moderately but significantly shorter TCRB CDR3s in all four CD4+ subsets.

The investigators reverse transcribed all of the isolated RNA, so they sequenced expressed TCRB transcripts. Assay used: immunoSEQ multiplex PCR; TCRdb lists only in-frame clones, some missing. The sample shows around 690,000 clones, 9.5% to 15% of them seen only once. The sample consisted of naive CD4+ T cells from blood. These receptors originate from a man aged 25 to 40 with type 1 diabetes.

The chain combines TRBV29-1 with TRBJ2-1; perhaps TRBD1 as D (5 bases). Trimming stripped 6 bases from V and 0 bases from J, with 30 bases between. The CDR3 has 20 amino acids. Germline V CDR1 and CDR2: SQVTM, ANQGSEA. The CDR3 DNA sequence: TGCAGCGTCGAAAAAAACTCCTATGGACAAGGACAATACTCCTACAATGAGCAGTTCTTC. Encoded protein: CSVEKNSYGQGQYSYNEQFF.

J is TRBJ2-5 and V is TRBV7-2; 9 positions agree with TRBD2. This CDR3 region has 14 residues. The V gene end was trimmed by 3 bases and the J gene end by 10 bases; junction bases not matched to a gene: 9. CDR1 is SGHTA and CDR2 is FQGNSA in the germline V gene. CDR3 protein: CASSFGRGGPHQYF. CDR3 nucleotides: TGTGCCAGCAGCTTCGGGCGGGGGGGCCCCCACCAGTACTTC.

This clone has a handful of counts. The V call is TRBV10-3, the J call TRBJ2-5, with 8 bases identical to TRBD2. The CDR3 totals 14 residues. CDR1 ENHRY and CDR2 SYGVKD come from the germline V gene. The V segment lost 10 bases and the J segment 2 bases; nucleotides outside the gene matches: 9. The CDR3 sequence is CATSHGTRQETQYF. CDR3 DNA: TGTGCCACATCCCACGGGACTAGACAAGAGACCCAGTACTTC.

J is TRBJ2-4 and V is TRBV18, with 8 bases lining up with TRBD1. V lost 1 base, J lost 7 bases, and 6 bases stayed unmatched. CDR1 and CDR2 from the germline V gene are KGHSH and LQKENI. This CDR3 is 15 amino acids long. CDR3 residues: CASSPRTGSENIQYF. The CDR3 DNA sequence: TGTGCCAGCTCACCACGGACAGGGAGTGAGAACATTCAGTACTTC.